This TCR beta chain was captured in a study of blood T cell repertoires in COVID-19. Study-level background: There were acute and convalescent COVID-19 samples, and they came from the United States, Italy and Spain. The analysed material was cDNA or gDNA that came from T cells, B-cell-depleted T cells, or PBMCs.

J gave up 0 bases and V 6 bases, and 6 bases lay outside the gene matches. The CDR3 is made up of 17 amino acids. The germline gives CDR1 MDHEN, CDR2 SYDVKM. Original methodology: Amplification of reference gene primers provided the estimated nucleated cell counts. Measured with immunoSEQ multiplex PCR; TCRdb has only the in-frame clones, and not every one. V, J and clone size are those of that table, while D and trimming were read from the DNA. The sample lists around 100,000 clones, just over 85% occurring once. Sequenced input: peripheral blood. This clonotype originated in a human donor in a cohort sampled during active COVID-19. V gene TRBV28 combines with J gene TRBJ1-4; TRBD1 matches 11 bases. The CDR3 coding sequence is TGTGCCAGCAGCACCCGGGACAGGGGGGCAACTAATGAAAAACTGTTTTTT. It specifies CASSTRDRGATNEKLFF.